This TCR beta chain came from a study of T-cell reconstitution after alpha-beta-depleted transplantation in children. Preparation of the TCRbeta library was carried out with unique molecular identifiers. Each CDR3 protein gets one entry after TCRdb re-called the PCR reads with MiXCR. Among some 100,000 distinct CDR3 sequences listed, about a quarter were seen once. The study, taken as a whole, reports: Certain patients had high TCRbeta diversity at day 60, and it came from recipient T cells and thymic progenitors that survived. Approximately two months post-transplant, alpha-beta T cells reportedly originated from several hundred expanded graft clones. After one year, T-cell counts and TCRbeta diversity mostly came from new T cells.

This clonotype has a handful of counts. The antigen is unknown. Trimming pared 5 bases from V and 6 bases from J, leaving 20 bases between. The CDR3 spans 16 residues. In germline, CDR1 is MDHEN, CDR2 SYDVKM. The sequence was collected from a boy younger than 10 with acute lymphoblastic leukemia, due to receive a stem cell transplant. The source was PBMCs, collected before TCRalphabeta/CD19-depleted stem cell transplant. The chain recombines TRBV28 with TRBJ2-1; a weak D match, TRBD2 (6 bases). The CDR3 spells CASSVLSGGAINEQFF. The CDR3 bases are TGTGCCAGCAGTGTTCTTAGCGGAGGGGCCATCAATGAGCAGTTCTTC.